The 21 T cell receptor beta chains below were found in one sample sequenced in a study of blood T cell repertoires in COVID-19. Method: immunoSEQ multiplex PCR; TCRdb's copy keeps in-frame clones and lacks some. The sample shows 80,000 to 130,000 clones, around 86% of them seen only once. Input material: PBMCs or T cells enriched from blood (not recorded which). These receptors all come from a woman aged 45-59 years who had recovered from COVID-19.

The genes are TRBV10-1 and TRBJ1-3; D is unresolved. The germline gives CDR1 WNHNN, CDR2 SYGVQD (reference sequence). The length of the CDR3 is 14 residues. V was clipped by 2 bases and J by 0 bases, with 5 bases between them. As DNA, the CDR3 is TGCGCCAGCAGTGAGACGGTCTCTGGAAACACCATATATTTT. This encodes CASSETVSGNTIYF.

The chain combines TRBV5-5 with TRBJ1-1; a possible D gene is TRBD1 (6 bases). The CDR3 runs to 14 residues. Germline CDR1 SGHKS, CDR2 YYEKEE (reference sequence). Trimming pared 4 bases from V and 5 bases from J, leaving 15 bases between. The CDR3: CASSMTGVRTEAFF. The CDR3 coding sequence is TGTGCCAGCAGCATGACAGGAGTTAGGACTGAAGCTTTCTTT.

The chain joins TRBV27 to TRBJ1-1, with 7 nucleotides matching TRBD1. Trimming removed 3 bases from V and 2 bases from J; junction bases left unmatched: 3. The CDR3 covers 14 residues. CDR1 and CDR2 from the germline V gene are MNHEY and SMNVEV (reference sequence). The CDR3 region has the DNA TGTGCCAGCAGTTTGATAGGGGGCAACACTGAAGCTTTCTTT. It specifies CASSLIGGNTEAFF.

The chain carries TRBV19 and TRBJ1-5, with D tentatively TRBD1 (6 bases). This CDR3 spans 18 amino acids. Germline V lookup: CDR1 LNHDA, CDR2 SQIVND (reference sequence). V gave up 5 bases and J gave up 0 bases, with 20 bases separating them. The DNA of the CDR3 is TGTGCCAGTAGTCCCCGAGGGGGGGGGCTGTATAGCAATCAGCCCCAGCATTTT. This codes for CASSPRGGGLYSNQPQHF.

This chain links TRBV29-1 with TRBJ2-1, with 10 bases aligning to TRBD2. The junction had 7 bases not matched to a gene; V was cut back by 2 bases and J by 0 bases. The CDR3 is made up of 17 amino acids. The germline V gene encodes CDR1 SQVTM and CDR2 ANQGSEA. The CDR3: CSVELAGGLSSYNEQFF. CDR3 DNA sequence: TGCAGCGTTGAATTAGCGGGAGGACTGAGCTCCTACAATGAGCAGTTCTTC.

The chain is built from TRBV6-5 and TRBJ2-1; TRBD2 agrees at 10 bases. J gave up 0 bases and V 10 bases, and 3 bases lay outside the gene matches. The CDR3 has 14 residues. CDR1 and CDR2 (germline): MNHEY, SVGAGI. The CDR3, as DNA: TGTGCCATCAAGCGGGAGGGCTCCTACAATGAGCAGTTCTTC. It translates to CAIKREGSYNEQFF.

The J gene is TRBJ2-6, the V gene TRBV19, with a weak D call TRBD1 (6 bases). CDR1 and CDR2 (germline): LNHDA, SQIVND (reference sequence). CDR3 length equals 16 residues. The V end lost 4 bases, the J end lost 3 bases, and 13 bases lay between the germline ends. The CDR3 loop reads CASSTTGFGGANVLTF. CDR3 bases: TGTGCCAGTAGTACCACAGGGTTTGGTGGGGCCAACGTCCTGACTTTC.

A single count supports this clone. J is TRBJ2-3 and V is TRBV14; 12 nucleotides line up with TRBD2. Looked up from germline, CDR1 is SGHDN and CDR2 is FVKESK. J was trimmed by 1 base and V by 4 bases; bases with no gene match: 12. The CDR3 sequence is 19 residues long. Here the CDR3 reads CASSPRTIRLAGGTDTQYF. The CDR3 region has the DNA TGTGCCAGCAGCCCACGCACAATTCGACTAGCGGGAGGCACAGATACGCAGTATTTT.

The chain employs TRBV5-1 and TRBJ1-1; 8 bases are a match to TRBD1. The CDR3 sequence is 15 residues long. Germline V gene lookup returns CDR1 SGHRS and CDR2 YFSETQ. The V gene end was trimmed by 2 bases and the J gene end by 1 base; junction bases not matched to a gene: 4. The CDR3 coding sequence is TGCGCCAGCAGCTTAGGACAGGGTCAGAACACTGAAGCTTTCTTT. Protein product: CASSLGQGQNTEAFF.

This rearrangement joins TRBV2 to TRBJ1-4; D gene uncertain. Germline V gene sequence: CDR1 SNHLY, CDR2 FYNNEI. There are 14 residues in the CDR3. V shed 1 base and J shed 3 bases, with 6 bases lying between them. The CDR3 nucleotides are TGTGCCAGCAGTGAAGGGCTGCCTAATGAAAAACTGTTTTTT. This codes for CASSEGLPNEKLFF.

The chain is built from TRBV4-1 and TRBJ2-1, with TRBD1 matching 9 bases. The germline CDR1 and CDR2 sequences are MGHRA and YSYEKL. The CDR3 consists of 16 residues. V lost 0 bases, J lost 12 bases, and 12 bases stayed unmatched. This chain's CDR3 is CASSQEGGQGVKGQFF. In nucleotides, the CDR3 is TGCGCCAGCAGCCAAGAGGGGGGACAGGGCGTTAAGGGGCAGTTCTTC.

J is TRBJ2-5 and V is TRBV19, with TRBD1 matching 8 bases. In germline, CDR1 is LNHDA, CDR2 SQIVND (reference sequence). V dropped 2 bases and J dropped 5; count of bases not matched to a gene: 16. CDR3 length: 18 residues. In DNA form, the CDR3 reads TGTGCCAGTAGTATATGGGGGGTGCTCACAGGGGGAACGGAGACCCAGTACTTC. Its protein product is CASSIWGVLTGGTETQYF. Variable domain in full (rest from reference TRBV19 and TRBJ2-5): DGGITQSPKYLFRKEGQNVTLSCEQNLNHDAMYWYRQDPGQGLRLIYYSQIVNDFQKGDIAEGYSVSREKKESFPLTVTSAQKNPTAFYLCASSIWGVLTGGTETQYFGPGTRLLVL.

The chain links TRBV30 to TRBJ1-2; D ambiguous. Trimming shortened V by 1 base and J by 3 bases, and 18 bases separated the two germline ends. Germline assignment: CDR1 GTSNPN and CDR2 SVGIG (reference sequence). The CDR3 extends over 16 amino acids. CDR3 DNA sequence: TGTGCCTGGAGTGATTGGGGAGGGCTAGGAGACTATGGCTACACCTTC. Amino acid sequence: CAWSDWGGLGDYGYTF.

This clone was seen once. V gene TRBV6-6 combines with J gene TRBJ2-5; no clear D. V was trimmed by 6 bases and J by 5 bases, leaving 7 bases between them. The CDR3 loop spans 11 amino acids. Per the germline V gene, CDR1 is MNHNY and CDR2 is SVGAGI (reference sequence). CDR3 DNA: TGTGCCAGCAGCCCCGGGGAGACCCAGTACTTC. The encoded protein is CASSPGETQYF.

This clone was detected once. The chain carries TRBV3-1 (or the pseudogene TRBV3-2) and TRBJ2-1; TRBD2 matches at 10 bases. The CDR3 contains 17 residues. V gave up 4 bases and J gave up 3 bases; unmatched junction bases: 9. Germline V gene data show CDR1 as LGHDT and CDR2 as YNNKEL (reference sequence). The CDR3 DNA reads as TGTGCCAGCAGCCGCGAAAAAGCGGGAGGGAACTACAATGAGCAGTTCTTC. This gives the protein CASSREKAGGNYNEQFF.

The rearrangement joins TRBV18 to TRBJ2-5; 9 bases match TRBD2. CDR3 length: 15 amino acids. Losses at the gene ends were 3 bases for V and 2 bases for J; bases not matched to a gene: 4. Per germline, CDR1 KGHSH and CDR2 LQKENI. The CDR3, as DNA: TGTGCCAGCTCACCGCTAGCGGGACCTCAAGAGACCCAGTACTTC. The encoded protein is CASSPLAGPQETQYF. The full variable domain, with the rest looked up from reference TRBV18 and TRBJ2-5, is NAGVMQNPRHLVRRRGQEARLRCSPMKGHSHVYWYRQLPEEGLKFMVYLQKENIIDESGMPKERFSAEFPKEGPSILRIQQVVRGDSAAYFCASSPLAGPQETQYFGPGTRLLVL.

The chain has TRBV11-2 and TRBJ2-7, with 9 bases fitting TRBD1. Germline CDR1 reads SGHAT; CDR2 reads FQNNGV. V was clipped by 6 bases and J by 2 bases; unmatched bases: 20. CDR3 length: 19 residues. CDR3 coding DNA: TGTGCCAGCAGGAAATTACACAGGGGGCGCGGTAATTTAGCCTACGAGCAGTACTTC. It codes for CASRKLHRGRGNLAYEQYF.

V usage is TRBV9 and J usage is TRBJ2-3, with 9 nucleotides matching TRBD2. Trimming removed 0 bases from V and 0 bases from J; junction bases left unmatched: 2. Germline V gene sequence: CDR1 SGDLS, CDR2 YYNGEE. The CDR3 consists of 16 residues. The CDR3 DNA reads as TGTGCCAGCAGCGTAGCGACTAGCGGAAGCACAGATACGCAGTATTTT. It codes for CASSVATSGSTDTQYF.

CDR3 amino acids: CASSQGQATRYEQYF. CDR3 DNA: TGTGCCAGCAGCCAAGGACAGGCCACGCGCTACGAGCAGTACTTC. V and J are TRBV7-8 and TRBJ2-7, with 7 bases identical to TRBD1. J gave up 3 bases and V 5 bases, and 10 bases lay outside the gene matches. Per germline, CDR1 SGHVS and CDR2 FQNEAQ. This CDR3 has 15 amino acids.

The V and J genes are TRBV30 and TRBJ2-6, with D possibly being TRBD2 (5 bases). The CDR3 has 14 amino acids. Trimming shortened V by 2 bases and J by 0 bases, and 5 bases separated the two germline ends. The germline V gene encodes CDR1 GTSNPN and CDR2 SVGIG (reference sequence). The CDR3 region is CAWSRGSGANVLTF. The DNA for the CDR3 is TGTGCCTGGAGTCGGGGCTCTGGGGCCAACGTCCTGACTTTC.

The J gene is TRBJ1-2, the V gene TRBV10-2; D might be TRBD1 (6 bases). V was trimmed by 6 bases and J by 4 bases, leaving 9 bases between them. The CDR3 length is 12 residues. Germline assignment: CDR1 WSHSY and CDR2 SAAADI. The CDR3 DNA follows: TGCGCCAGCAGGGGCAGGGGCTATGGCTACACCTTC. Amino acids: CASRGRGYGYTF.